Following are 29 T cell receptor beta chains from one sample sequenced in a study of OX40 agonist ivuxolimab in advanced cancers. Assay used: immunoSEQ multiplex PCR; TCRdb lists only in-frame clones, some missing. The sample consists of about 86,000 clones, 91% of them appearing once. Material: CD4+ or CD8+ T cells sorted from blood, obtained in a trial of the OX40 agonist ivuxolimab. Receptor source: an adult with an advanced solid tumor such as melanoma, head and neck, liver or kidney cancer.

The chain employs TRBV11-3 and TRBJ2-2; 7 nucleotides line up with TRBD2. Germline V CDR1 and CDR2: SGHNT, YENEEA. CDR3 length: 17 amino acids. Trimming cost V 1 base and J 4 bases; bases outside gene matches: 9. CDR3 sequence reads: CASSLGPTSVGTGELFF. DNA of the CDR3: TGTGCCAGCAGCTTAGGCCCCACTAGCGTCGGCACCGGGGAGCTGTTTTTT.

The V call is TRBV5-1, the J call TRBJ2-7, with a weak D call TRBD2 (5 bases). The germline CDR1 and CDR2 sequences are SGHRS and YFSETQ. The CDR3 sequence is 15 residues long. V dropped 7 bases and J dropped 5 bases, with 22 bases sitting between them. CDR3 residues: CASRPSPQEVHEQYF. CDR3 nucleotide sequence: TGCGCCAGCCGCCCGAGCCCCCAGGAGGTACACGAGCAGTACTTC. The variable domain in full, completed from reference TRBV5-1 and TRBJ2-7, reads KAGVTQTPRYLIKTRGQQVTLSCSPISGHRSVSWYQQTPGQGLQFLFEYFSETQRNKGNFPGRFSGRQFSNSRSEMNVSTLELGDSALYLCASRPSPQEVHEQYFGPGTRLTVT.

CDR3 residues: CASSLTTSLVYNEQFF. The DNA for the CDR3 is TGCGCCAGCAGCTTGACGACTAGCTTAGTCTACAATGAGCAGTTCTTC. J is TRBJ2-1 and V is TRBV5-1, with 7 nucleotides matching TRBD2. The CDR3 loop spans 16 amino acids. The germline V gene encodes CDR1 SGHRS and CDR2 YFSETQ. The V segment lost 1 base and the J segment 3 bases; nucleotides outside the gene matches: 7. Combining the CDR3 with reference TRBV5-1 and TRBJ2-1 gives the whole variable domain KAGVTQTPRYLIKTRGQQVTLSCSPISGHRSVSWYQQTPGQGLQFLFEYFSETQRNKGNFPGRFSGRQFSNSRSEMNVSTLELGDSALYLCASSLTTSLVYNEQFFGPGTRLTVL.

The chain joins TRBV30 to TRBJ2-1; TRBD2 aligns across 12 bases. The CDR3 length is 14 residues. In germline, CDR1 is GTSNPN, CDR2 SVGIG (reference sequence). With V trimmed by 3 bases and J by 10 bases, 7 bases remained unmatched. The CDR3 reads CAWSVGLAGNEQFF. The CDR3, as DNA: TGTGCCTGGAGCGTCGGACTAGCGGGAAACGAGCAGTTCTTC. Using reference TRBV30 and TRBJ2-1 for the parts outside the CDR3, the full variable domain is SQTIHQWPATLVQPVGSPLSLECTVEGTSNPNLYWYRQAAGRGLQLLFYSVGIGQISSEVPQNLSASRPQDRQFILSSKKLLLSDSGFYLCAWSVGLAGNEQFFGPGTRLTVL.

The genes are TRBV10-3 and TRBJ1-3; 7 bases line up with TRBD1. V trimming: 10 bases; J trimming: 2 bases; junction bases outside the gene matches: 11. This CDR3 is built from 15 residues. The germline V gene has CDR1 ENHRY and CDR2 SYGVKD. The CDR3 DNA follows: TGTGCCACCTCTGCTACAGGGGATCCTGGAAACACCATATATTTT. Protein product: CATSATGDPGNTIYF.

CDR3: CASSAVVFDEQFF. As DNA, the CDR3 is TGTGCCAGCAGCGCAGTTGTCTTCGATGAGCAGTTCTTC. This chain links TRBV9 with TRBJ2-1; D gene ambiguous. V was clipped by 3 bases and J by 8 bases, with 12 bases between them. This CDR3 has 13 amino acids. Germline V gene lookup returns CDR1 SGDLS and CDR2 YYNGEE.

The chain carries TRBV28 and TRBJ1-2; 7 positions agree with TRBD1. Per germline, CDR1 MDHEN and CDR2 SYDVKM. CDR3 length: 18 residues. The trim removed 5 bases at V and 2 bases at J, leaving 17 bases unmatched. The CDR3: CASSLPMPPGQINYGYTF. The CDR3 DNA reads as TGTGCCAGCAGTCTCCCCATGCCCCCGGGACAGATCAACTATGGCTACACCTTC.

The chain has TRBV10-2 and TRBJ2-7; D gene unclear. The V gene's germline CDR1 is WSHSY and CDR2 SAAADI. The ends were cut back, 0 bases at V and 0 bases at J, with 9 bases in the middle. There are 15 residues in the CDR3. The DNA of the CDR3 is TGCGCCAGCAGTGAGTCGTGGCTCAGCTCCTACGAGCAGTACTTC. Protein sequence: CASSESWLSSYEQYF.

The chain employs TRBV27 and TRBJ2-5; 11 nucleotides match TRBD2. J lost 3 bases, V lost 4 bases, and 4 bases had no gene match. CDR3 length: 15 residues. Per the germline V gene, CDR1 is MNHEY and CDR2 is SMNVEV (reference sequence). CDR3 bases: TGTGCCAGCAGTTCCGGGACTAGCGGAAAAGAGACCCAGTACTTC. Its protein product is CASSSGTSGKETQYF.

The rearrangement links TRBV27 to TRBJ2-7; a possible D gene is TRBD2 (6 bases). The CDR3 length is 13 residues. Between the trimmed V and J ends, which lost 8 bases and 2 bases, there was a span of 13 bases. Germline V lookup: CDR1 MNHEY, CDR2 SMNVEV (reference sequence). As DNA, the CDR3 is TGTGCCAGCGGGCGGGGCGTCACCTACGAGCAGTACTTC. It encodes CASGRGVTYEQYF.

The chain links TRBV27 to TRBJ2-2, with a possible D match to TRBD2 (7 bases). Germline assignment: CDR1 MNHEY and CDR2 SMNVEV (reference sequence). CDR3 length: 15 amino acids. V was trimmed by 5 bases and J by 1 base, leaving 11 bases between them. The CDR3, as DNA: TGTGCCAGCAGTAGCGGGACACTGAACACCGGGGAGCTGTTTTTT. Its translation: CASSSGTLNTGELFF.

This rearrangement joins TRBV6-5 to TRBJ2-7; 7 bases match TRBD1. CDR1 is MNHEY and CDR2 is SVGAGI in the germline V gene. The V gene end was trimmed by 8 bases and the J gene end by 2 bases; junction bases not matched to a gene: 12. The CDR3 is 15 amino acids. This CDR3 is CASSSHPDRPYEQYF. CDR3 in DNA: TGTGCCAGCTCAAGCCACCCGGACAGGCCCTACGAGCAGTACTTC.

The chain links TRBV5-1 to TRBJ2-1, with D uncertain. The CDR3 spans 13 residues. Trimming pared 0 bases from V and 9 bases from J, leaving 10 bases between. CDR1 is SGHRS and CDR2 is YFSETQ in the germline V gene. This CDR3 reads CASSLASDVEQFF. DNA of the CDR3: TGCGCCAGCAGCTTGGCCAGTGACGTTGAGCAGTTCTTC.

This clone has only a few counts. The J gene is TRBJ2-7, the V gene TRBV28, with TRBD2 matching 8 bases. V gave up 6 bases and J gave up 5 bases; unmatched junction bases: 6. Germline lookup yields CDR1 MDHEN and CDR2 SYDVKM. The CDR3 contains 13 residues. As DNA, the CDR3 is TGTGCCAGCAGGGGCGGGGGGCAGCACGAGCAGTACTTC. This gives the protein CASRGGGQHEQYF.

This chain uses TRBV19 with TRBJ2-6, with D hard to call. The CDR3 is made up of 15 amino acids. Looked up from germline, CDR1 is LNHDA and CDR2 is SQIVND (reference sequence). V was pared by 2 bases and J by 0 bases, with 5 bases between. DNA for the CDR3: TGTGCCAGTAGTATAAGGGACTCTGGGGCCAACGTCCTGACTTTC. It codes for CASSIRDSGANVLTF.

V and J are TRBV5-1 and TRBJ2-5, with 12 nucleotides matching TRBD2. Germline CDR1 is SGHRS and CDR2 is YFSETQ. V lost 2 bases and J lost 3; bases outside the gene matches: 20. This CDR3 contains 21 residues. In DNA, the CDR3 is TGCGCCAGCAGCTTAGAACCTATGCTGTCTAGCGGGAGGGCGGGCGAAGAGACCCAGTACTTC. Its translation: CASSLEPMLSSGRAGEETQYF. Based on the CDR3 plus reference TRBV5-1 and TRBJ2-5, the full variable domain is KAGVTQTPRYLIKTRGQQVTLSCSPISGHRSVSWYQQTPGQGLQFLFEYFSETQRNKGNFPGRFSGRQFSNSRSEMNVSTLELGDSALYLCASSLEPMLSSGRAGEETQYFGPGTRLLVL.

In DNA, the CDR3 is TGTGCCAGCAGCTTGGTCACAGGGAGCCCTGAAGCTTTCTTT. Its protein product is CASSLVTGSPEAFF. The V and J genes are TRBV7-3 and TRBJ1-1; maybe TRBD1 (6 bases). V shed 3 bases and J shed 6 bases, with 14 bases lying between them. Germline CDR1 reads SGHTA; CDR2 reads FQGTGA. This CDR3 comprises 14 residues.

The chain joins TRBV4-2 to TRBJ2-7; no reliable D call. Germline V gene lookup returns CDR1 LGHNA and CDR2 YNFKEQ. The CDR3 extends over 15 amino acids. With 3 bases removed from V and 1 base from J, the gap between germline ends came to 13 bases. The CDR3 region is CASSQLGSLSYEQYF. In DNA, the CDR3 is TGTGCCAGCAGCCAGCTAGGGTCGCTGTCCTACGAGCAGTACTTC.

This clone showed up just once. An end of the junction differs from the germline gene, which may be a read error. The chain employs TRBV19 and TRBJ2-5; 10 bases line up with TRBD2. TRBJ2-7 matches the DNA end more closely, so the J call is doubtful. The CDR3 is made up of 16 amino acids. Germline V gives CDR1 LNHDA, CDR2 SQIVND (reference sequence). The CDR3 here is CASSISSGRAIYEQYF. The CDR3 DNA sequence: TGTGCCAGCAGTATTTCCAGCGGGAGGGCCATCTACGAGCAGTACTTC.

The chain has TRBV9 and TRBJ2-1; TRBD2 aligns across 8 bases. The CDR3 consists of 16 residues. The V segment lost 3 bases and the J segment 7 bases; nucleotides outside the gene matches: 12. Germline V gives CDR1 SGDLS, CDR2 YYNGEE. The CDR3 DNA is TGTGCCAGCAGCGACCGACTAGCGTCATTATATAATGAGCAGTTCTTC. Translated, it gives CASSDRLASLYNEQFF.

The gene calls are TRBV6-5 and TRBJ1-3; tentatively, D is TRBD1 (6 bases). CDR3 length: 16 amino acids. Trimming took off 0 bases at V and 0 bases at J, with 9 bases between the two ends. Germline CDR1 reads MNHEY; CDR2 reads SVGAGI. This CDR3 reads CASSYSGTRSGNTIYF. The CDR3 nucleotides are TGTGCCAGCAGTTACTCGGGGACACGCTCTGGAAACACCATATATTTT.

The V gene is TRBV4-2, the J gene TRBJ2-1, with 10 bases that match TRBD2. Trimming at V came to 8 bases and at J to 1 base, leaving 2 bases not matched to a gene. This CDR3 region has 14 residues. The V gene's germline CDR1 is LGHNA and CDR2 YNFKEQ. The CDR3 spells CASRGLASYNEQFF. CDR3 DNA: TGTGCCAGCCGGGGACTAGCGTCCTACAATGAGCAGTTCTTC.

This clone was found a few times. The rearrangement uses TRBV27 and TRBJ2-1; 11 bases map to TRBD2. This CDR3 is 19 amino acids long. V shed 2 bases and J 5 bases; nucleotides not matched to a gene: 14. The V gene's germline CDR1 is MNHEY and CDR2 SMNVEV (reference sequence). The CDR3 spells CASSLRRQGGTSGNNEQFF. The CDR3 region has the DNA TGTGCCAGCAGTTTAAGGCGACAGGGAGGGACTAGCGGAAACAATGAGCAGTTCTTC.

This clone appeared a single time. The rearrangement joins TRBV4-1 to TRBJ2-4; the match to TRBD2 covers 11 bases. Germline values: CDR1 MGHRA, CDR2 YSYEKL. CDR3 length equals 19 residues. The V and J ends lost 1 base and 1 base, in that order; junction bases with no gene match: 9. CDR3 protein: CASSQGQLAGVTAKNIQYF. DNA for the CDR3: TGCGCCAGCAGCCAAGGACAACTAGCGGGAGTAACGGCCAAAAACATTCAGTACTTC.

The CDR3 DNA follows: TGTGCCAGCAGTGGGGTCCAGAATGAGCAGTTCTTC. Its translation is CASSGVQNEQFF. This chain uses TRBV2 with TRBJ2-1; no definite D call. Looked up from germline, CDR1 is SNHLY and CDR2 is FYNNEI. The CDR3 sequence is 12 residues long. V was shortened by 4 bases and J by 7 bases, with 8 bases between the two germline ends.

The rearrangement links TRBV10-3 to TRBJ2-6, with TRBD2 matching over 7 bases. The ends lost 7 bases at V and 0 bases at J; junction bases unmatched: 3. The CDR3 is made up of 15 amino acids. CDR1 is ENHRY and CDR2 is SYGVKD in the germline V gene. CDR3 DNA: TGTGCCATCAACCGCGGGGGCTCTGGGGCCAACGTCCTGACTTTC. Its translation is CAINRGGSGANVLTF.

This chain connects TRBV29-1 to TRBJ2-7; 7 positions match TRBD1. Germline lookup yields CDR1 SQVTM and CDR2 ANQGSEA. Trimming took 0 bases from V and 0 from J; bases not matched to a gene: 5. The CDR3 totals 15 residues. CDR3 nucleotides: TGCAGCGTTGAAGACCCCGGGACAGCCTCCTACGAGCAGTACTTC. Residues: CSVEDPGTASYEQYF.

The chain couples TRBV27 to TRBJ1-1; no firm D call. Trimming stripped 3 bases from V and 6 bases from J, with 14 bases between. In germline, CDR1 is MNHEY, CDR2 SMNVEV (reference sequence). The CDR3 contains 14 residues. CDR3 DNA: TGTGCCAGCAGTTTTCCCGGGCGTAGGGCTGAAGCTTTCTTT. Encoded protein: CASSFPGRRAEAFF.

The chain carries TRBV5-1 and TRBJ2-7; TRBD1 matches at 7 bases. Germline-derived CDR1 and CDR2 are SGHRS and YFSETQ. V was clipped by 2 bases and J by 6 bases; unmatched bases: 8. CDR3 length: 14 amino acids. CDR3 nucleotide sequence: TGCGCCAGCAGCTTATCGGGACAGACACTCGAGCAGTACTTC. Protein: CASSLSGQTLEQYF.